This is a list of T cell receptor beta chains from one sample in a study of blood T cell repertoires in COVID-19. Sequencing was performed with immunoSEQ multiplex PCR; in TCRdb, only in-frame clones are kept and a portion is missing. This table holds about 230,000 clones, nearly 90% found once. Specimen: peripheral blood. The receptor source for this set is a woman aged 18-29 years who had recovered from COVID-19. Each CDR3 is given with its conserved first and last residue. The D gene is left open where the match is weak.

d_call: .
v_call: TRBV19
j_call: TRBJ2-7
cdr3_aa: CASSMGLEQYF

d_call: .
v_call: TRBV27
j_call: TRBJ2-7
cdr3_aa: CASRRHRSSYEQYF

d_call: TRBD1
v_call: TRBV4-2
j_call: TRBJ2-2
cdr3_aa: CASSQETDRSYGELFF

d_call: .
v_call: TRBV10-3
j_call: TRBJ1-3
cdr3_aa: CAISESTRRLPRNTIYF

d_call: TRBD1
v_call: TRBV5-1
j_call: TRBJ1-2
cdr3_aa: CASSTVQGYGYTF

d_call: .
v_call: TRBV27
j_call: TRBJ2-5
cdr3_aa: CASSYQETQYF

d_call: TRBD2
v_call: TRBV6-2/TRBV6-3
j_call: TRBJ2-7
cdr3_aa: CASSSPAGGDYEQYF

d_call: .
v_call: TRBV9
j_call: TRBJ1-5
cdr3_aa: CASSVSGNQPQHF

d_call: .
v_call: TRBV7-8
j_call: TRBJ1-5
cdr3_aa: CASSFDVQGQPQHF

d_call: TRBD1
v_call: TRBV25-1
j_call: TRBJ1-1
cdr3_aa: CASSAQGGEAFF

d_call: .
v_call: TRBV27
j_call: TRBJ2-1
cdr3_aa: CASRSDSYNEQFF

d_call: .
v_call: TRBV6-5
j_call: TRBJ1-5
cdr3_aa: CATRGGVGQPQHF

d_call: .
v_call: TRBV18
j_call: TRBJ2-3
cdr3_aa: CASCALRGTDTQYF

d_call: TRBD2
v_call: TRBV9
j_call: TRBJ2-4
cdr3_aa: CASSERGAGDLPGAKNIQYF

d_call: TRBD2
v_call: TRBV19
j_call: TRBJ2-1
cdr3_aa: CASMMSSGTGEQFF

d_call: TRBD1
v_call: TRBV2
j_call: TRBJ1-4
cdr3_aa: CASRSQGVGEKLFF

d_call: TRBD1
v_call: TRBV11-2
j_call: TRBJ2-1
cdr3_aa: CASSPLRTGLSYNEQFF

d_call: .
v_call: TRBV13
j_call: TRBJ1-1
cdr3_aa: CASSLLVNTEAFF

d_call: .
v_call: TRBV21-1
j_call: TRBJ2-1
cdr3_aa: CASSRGLAGGYEQFF

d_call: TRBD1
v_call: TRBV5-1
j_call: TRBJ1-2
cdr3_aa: CASSLGDRLYGYTF

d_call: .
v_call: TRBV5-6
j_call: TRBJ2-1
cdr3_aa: CASSFGQPNEQFF

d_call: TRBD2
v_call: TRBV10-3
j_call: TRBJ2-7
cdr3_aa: CAISDVSGKFDEQYF

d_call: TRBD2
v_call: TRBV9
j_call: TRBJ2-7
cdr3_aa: CASSVGGRVHTYEQYF

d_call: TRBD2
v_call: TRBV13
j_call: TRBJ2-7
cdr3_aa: CASSPRTSGRSSYEQYF

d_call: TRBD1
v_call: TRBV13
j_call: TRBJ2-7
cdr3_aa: CASSYYRDRALRSSYEQYF

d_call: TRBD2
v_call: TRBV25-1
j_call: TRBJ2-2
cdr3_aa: CASSAARLAGTGELFF

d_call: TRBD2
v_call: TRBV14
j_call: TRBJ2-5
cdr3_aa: CASSLVTGGWQETQYF

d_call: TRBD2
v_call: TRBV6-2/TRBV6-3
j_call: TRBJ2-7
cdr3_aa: CASSYPGTSPNEQYF

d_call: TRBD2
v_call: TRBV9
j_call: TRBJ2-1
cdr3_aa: CASSVGLADYNEQFF

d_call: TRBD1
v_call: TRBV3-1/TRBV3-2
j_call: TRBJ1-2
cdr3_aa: CASSQLGQGDYGYTF

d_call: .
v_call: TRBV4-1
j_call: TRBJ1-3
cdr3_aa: CASSQVSGDRNTIYF

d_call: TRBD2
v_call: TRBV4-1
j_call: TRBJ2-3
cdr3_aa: CASSQDTPSGSTDTQYF

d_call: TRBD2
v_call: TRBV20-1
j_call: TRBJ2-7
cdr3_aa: CSASSGGYEQYF

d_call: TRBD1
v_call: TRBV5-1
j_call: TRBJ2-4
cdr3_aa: CASSNGQVNIQYF

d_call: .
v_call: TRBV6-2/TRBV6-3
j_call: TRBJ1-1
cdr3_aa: CASSSPGQVVEAFF

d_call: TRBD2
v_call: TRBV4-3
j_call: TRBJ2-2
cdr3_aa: CASSRGTSGVNTGELFF

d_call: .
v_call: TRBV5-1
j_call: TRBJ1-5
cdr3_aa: CASSLEVGLGQPQHF

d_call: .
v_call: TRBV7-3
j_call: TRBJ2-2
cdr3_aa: CASSPLERSAANTGELFF

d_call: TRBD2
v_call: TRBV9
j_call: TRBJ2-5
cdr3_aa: CASSTTLTSEETQYF

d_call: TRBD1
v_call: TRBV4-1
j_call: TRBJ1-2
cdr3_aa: CASSPNEGASGYTF

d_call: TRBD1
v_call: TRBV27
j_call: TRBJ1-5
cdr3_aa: CASSLYRGLGQPQHF

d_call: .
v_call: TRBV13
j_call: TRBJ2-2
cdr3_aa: CASSLGGARTGELFF

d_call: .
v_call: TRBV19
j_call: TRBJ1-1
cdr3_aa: CASKSGVIHNTEAFF

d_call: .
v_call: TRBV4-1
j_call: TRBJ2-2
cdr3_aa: CASSPIAGGGDTGELFF

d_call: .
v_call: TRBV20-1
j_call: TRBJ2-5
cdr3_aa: CSAPRRETQYF

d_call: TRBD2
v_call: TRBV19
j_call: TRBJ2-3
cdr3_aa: CASSRTSAGDTQYF